One and the same sample provided the 16 T cell receptor beta chains below, sequenced in a study of cytomegalovirus exposure and HLA in healthy donors. PCR employed 60 Vbeta and 13 Jbeta primers. The data were produced by immunoSEQ multiplex PCR, yet TCRdb's version contains in-frame clones alone and is incomplete. Here the sample spans under 50,000 clones, approximately 86% being singletons. The source material was PBMCs. These receptors all come from a woman between 35 and 50 years old in good health and CMV-seropositive.

The chain employs TRBV14 and TRBJ1-1; D perhaps matches TRBD1 (6 bases). V lost 0 bases, J lost 0 bases, and 8 bases lay in between. Germline V gene lookup returns CDR1 SGHDN and CDR2 FVKESK. The CDR3 spans 15 residues. CDR3 sequence reads: CASSQDAGVNTEAFF. For the CDR3, the DNA is TGTGCCAGCAGCCAAGATGCAGGGGTGAACACTGAAGCTTTCTTT.

This chain connects TRBV28 to TRBJ1-2, with 10 bases identical to TRBD1. This CDR3 has 16 residues. With V trimmed by 5 bases and J by 4 bases, 10 bases remained unmatched. Germline CDR1 MDHEN, CDR2 SYDVKM. The CDR3 nucleotides are TGTGCCAGCAGTCCCCCAACCGGGACAGGGGCCTATGGCTACACCTTC. This gives the protein CASSPPTGTGAYGYTF.

This clone has just one count. The genes are TRBV11-3 and TRBJ2-1, with D possibly being TRBD2 (5 bases). CDR1 is SGHNT and CDR2 is YENEEA in the germline V gene. Between the trimmed V and J ends, which lost 0 bases and 0 bases, there was a span of 12 bases. The CDR3 runs to 17 residues. Written as DNA, the CDR3 is TGTGCCAGCAGCTTAGATCGGGTGGGGAGCTCCTACAATGAGCAGTTCTTC. This encodes CASSLDRVGSSYNEQFF.

V is TRBV5-6 and J is TRBJ2-7, with 7 bases identical to TRBD1. The CDR3 is 13 residues long. Germline-derived CDR1 and CDR2 are SGHDT and YYEEEE. V dropped 4 bases and J dropped 5; count of bases not matched to a gene: 6. This chain's CDR3 is CASSTDRINEQYF. In nucleotides, the CDR3 is TGTGCCAGCAGCACGGACAGGATCAACGAGCAGTACTTC.

V is TRBV4-2 and J is TRBJ2-7; 8 nucleotides match TRBD2. Germline V gene lookup returns CDR1 LGHNA and CDR2 YNFKEQ. The CDR3 consists of 16 residues. V dropped 1 base and J dropped 2; count of bases not matched to a gene: 7. DNA of the CDR3: TGTGCCAGCAGCCAAGGAATTAGCGGGACTACCTACGAGCAGTACTTC. Translating gives CASSQGISGTTYEQYF.

This chain joins TRBV19 and TRBJ2-7; 8 nucleotides line up with TRBD2. V trimming: 5 bases; J trimming: 8 bases; junction bases outside the gene matches: 11. The CDR3 consists of 14 residues. Germline V gives CDR1 LNHDA, CDR2 SQIVND (reference sequence). The CDR3: CASSLRDGGDKQYF. In nucleotides, the CDR3 is TGTGCCAGTAGTCTCCGGGACGGGGGGGATAAGCAGTACTTC.

As regards this clone: The junction does not match germline at one end; this may be a read error. The chain uses TRBV7-6 and TRBJ1-1; D is possibly TRBD1 (5 bases). Germline CDR1 and CDR2: SGHVS and FNYEAQ. This CDR3 has 15 residues. CDR3 DNA: TGTGTCAGCAGCTTAGCTGCAGGGCCGAACACTGAAGCTTTCTTT. Translation gives CVSSLAAGPNTEAFF.

The chain links TRBV23-1 to TRBJ2-7; unclear D gene. TRBV23-1 is noted as an ORF with a role that remains uncertain. The CDR3 totals 10 residues. Trimming removed 10 bases at V and 6 bases at J, with 10 bases between. This CDR3 is CANPVGEQYF. The CDR3 bases are TGCGCCAACCCGGTTGGCGAGCAGTACTTC.

The chain joins TRBV19 to TRBJ1-3; no reliable D call. CDR3 length equals 14 residues. Per germline, CDR1 LNHDA and CDR2 SQIVND (reference sequence). V was cut by 3 bases and J by 0 bases, with 6 bases left in between. The CDR3 DNA sequence: TGTGCCAGTAGTATTGACTACTCTGGAAACACCATATATTTT. This gives the protein CASSIDYSGNTIYF.

This rearrangement joins TRBV5-1 to TRBJ1-3; 8 bases line up with TRBD1. Germline CDR1 and CDR2: SGHRS and YFSETQ. The CDR3 is 17 residues long. J lost 8 bases, V lost 4 bases, and 17 bases had no gene match. CDR3 protein: CASSLTTASGGRHTIYF. DNA of the CDR3: TGCGCCAGCAGCCTGACCACCGCTTCAGGGGGCCGGCACACCATATATTTT.

DNA of the CDR3: TGTGCCAGCAGCTCCAGTCCTTATAATTCACCCCTCCACTTT. Amino acid sequence: CASSSSPYNSPLHF. The rearrangement links TRBV13 to TRBJ1-6; D is unclear. V dropped 4 bases and J dropped 4 bases, with 8 bases sitting between them. Germline lookup yields CDR1 PRHDT and CDR2 FYEKMQ (reference sequence). The CDR3 runs to 14 residues.

The chain couples TRBV19 to TRBJ1-1, with D uncertain. The CDR3 is 14 amino acids. The V gene lost 5 bases and the J gene lost 6 bases, with 16 bases spanning the gap. CDR1 is LNHDA and CDR2 is SQIVND in the germline V gene (reference sequence). This CDR3 reads CASSQRERGAEAFF. For the CDR3, the DNA is TGTGCCAGTAGTCAGAGGGAAAGAGGCGCTGAAGCTTTCTTT. Full variable domain (remainder filled in from reference TRBV19 and TRBJ1-1): DGGITQSPKYLFRKEGQNVTLSCEQNLNHDAMYWYRQDPGQGLRLIYYSQIVNDFQKGDIAEGYSVSREKKESFPLTVTSAQKNPTAFYLCASSQRERGAEAFFGQGTRLTVV.

This clone was recorded once. The V call is TRBV27, the J call TRBJ2-7, with 7 bases aligning to TRBD1. Trimming took 6 bases from V and 5 from J; bases not matched to a gene: 16. The CDR3 totals 16 residues. Per the germline V gene, CDR1 is MNHEY and CDR2 is SMNVEV (reference sequence). This chain's CDR3 is CASSLRPRDSRHEQYF. The CDR3, as DNA: TGTGCCAGCAGCCTGAGGCCCCGGGACAGTCGTCACGAGCAGTACTTC.

The rearrangement uses TRBV18 and TRBJ1-2; 7 bases match TRBD1. J lost 0 bases, V lost 3 bases, and 4 bases had no gene match. CDR3 length: 15 amino acids. Germline CDR1 and CDR2: KGHSH and LQKENI. In DNA form, the CDR3 reads TGTGCCAGCTCACCCCCAGGGGGAGCTAACTATGGCTACACCTTC. It yields the protein CASSPPGGANYGYTF.

This clone was detected only once. J is TRBJ2-5 and V is TRBV5-4; D is unclear. Trimming cost V 3 bases and J 0 bases, with 9 bases left between them. The CDR3 covers 14 residues. Looked up from germline, CDR1 is SGHNT and CDR2 is YYREEE (reference sequence). DNA of the CDR3: TGTGCCAGCAGCTCCGACTCGTACCAAGAGACCCAGTACTTC. Its translation: CASSSDSYQETQYF.

The V call is TRBV27, the J call TRBJ2-7; TRBD2 might be the D (6 bases). Trimming removed 2 bases from V and 4 bases from J, with 18 bases in between. Germline CDR1 MNHEY, CDR2 SMNVEV (reference sequence). The CDR3 sequence is 16 residues long. The CDR3 coding sequence is TGTGCCAGCAGTTTACGTGCCGGGGGTCCCACTTACGAGCAGTACTTC. Residues: CASSLRAGGPTYEQYF.